This T cell receptor (beta chain) was sequenced for a study of beta chain features in type 1 diabetes. Expressed TCRB transcripts were sequenced because the isolated RNA had all been reverse transcribed beforehand. Naive, central memory and regulatory T cell samples averaged about 4 million immunoSEQ reads each. The repertoire was sequenced with immunoSEQ multiplex PCR; TCRdb's copy has only in-frame clones and lacks some. The sample includes about 150,000 clones, roughly 10% of them seen just once. Study observations and caveats: Shortening of TCRB CDR3s, moderate but significant, appeared in all four CD4+ subsets of Type 1 diabetes patients. Using cDNA template may skew counts toward highly expressing activated cells. In comparison with healthy donors, patients had naive, central memory and Treg TCRB repertoires that appeared more similar.

For this clone: Its antigen is unidentified. Relative to the germline gene, one junction end is altered; a read error may explain this.

Source material: central memory CD4+ T cells from blood. This clonotype was obtained from a young man in good health.

CDR3 nucleotides: TGCGCCAGCAGCGAAGAACGTACAGCTAACTATGGCTACACCTTC. Residues: CASSEERTANYGYTF. This chain joins TRBV4-3 and TRBJ1-2; no clear D. The germline V gene encodes CDR1 LGHNA and CDR2 YSLEER. CDR3 length: 15 amino acids.